This TCR beta chain was observed in a study of vaccination and CD4 T cells after COVID-19. The treatment was: roughly nine-day PBMC culture with coronavirus spike peptide pools or control peptides (ViraFEST assay). V shed 1 base and J shed 3 bases, with 6 bases lying between them. The germline V gene encodes CDR1 KGHSH and CDR2 LQKENI. The CDR3 extends over 13 amino acids. Cultured CD4+ T-cell DNA underwent Oncomine TCR Beta short-read sequencing. From the PCR reads, TCRdb called clonotypes with MiXCR, one entry per CDR3 protein. The repertoire holds 4,000 to 4,500 distinct CDR3 sequences, with 21% as singletons. This clonotype was found a few times. Its antigen remains unidentified.

The specimen was CD4+ T cells from blood, cultured in vitro. The clonotype was recovered from a human donor who had recovered from COVID-19. This chain connects TRBV18 to TRBJ1-2; D is undetermined. The CDR3 DNA reads as TGTGCCAGCTCACCACAAACGGACTATGGCTACACCTTC. It encodes CASSPQTDYGYTF.